These 18 T cell receptor beta chains came from one sample sequenced in a study of blood T cell repertoires in COVID-19. Assay: immunoSEQ multiplex PCR; the TCRdb copy retains only in-frame clones and omits some. This sample has tens of thousands of clones, with approximately 83% found just once. Sample: peripheral blood. These receptors were collected from a woman aged 55-70 years with acute or convalescent COVID-19.

The V call is TRBV19, the J call TRBJ1-4; TRBD1 agrees at 8 bases. Looked up from germline, CDR1 is LNHDA and CDR2 is SQIVND (reference sequence). The CDR3 runs 15 residues. Trimming at V came to 6 bases and at J to 8 bases, leaving 11 bases not matched to a gene. The CDR3 region is CASSFATGVREKLFF. CDR3 bases: TGTGCCAGTAGCTTTGCGACAGGGGTGCGCGAAAAACTGTTTTTT.

This chain uses TRBV18 with TRBJ1-2, with 7 nucleotides matching TRBD1. The CDR3 loop spans 14 amino acids. Germline-derived CDR1 and CDR2 are KGHSH and LQKENI. V shed 2 bases, J shed 5 bases, and the junction held 5 bases outside the gene matches. The CDR3 DNA follows: TGTGCCAGCTCACCAGAGGGGGCACGGTATGGCTACACCTTC. Amino acid sequence: CASSPEGARYGYTF.

The chain links TRBV5-6 to TRBJ1-2; no definite D call. The germline V and J ends were trimmed by 4 bases and 2 bases, with 9 bases remaining between them. Per the germline V gene, CDR1 is SGHDT and CDR2 is YYEEEE. The CDR3 consists of 13 residues. The CDR3 sequence is CASSPPGNYGYTF. The DNA of the CDR3 is TGTGCCAGCAGCCCGCCCGGGAACTATGGCTACACCTTC.

The J gene is TRBJ1-1, the V gene TRBV19; 7 nucleotides match TRBD1. Germline V gene data show CDR1 as LNHDA and CDR2 as SQIVND (reference sequence). V shed 3 bases, J shed 0 bases, and the junction held 7 bases outside the gene matches. CDR3 length equals 16 residues. The CDR3 is CASSIGDRVVNTEAFF. The CDR3 DNA follows: TGTGCCAGTAGTATTGGTGACAGGGTGGTGAACACTGAAGCTTTCTTT.

The rearrangement joins TRBV20-1 to TRBJ1-5, with D perhaps TRBD1 (5 bases). Trimming stripped 3 bases from V and 4 bases from J, with 13 bases between. The CDR3 has 14 residues. CDR1 is DFQATT, CDR2 SNEGSKA, per germline (reference sequence). The CDR3 region has the DNA TGCAGTGCTAGTTCCCCAGGGATAAATCAGCCCCAGCATTTT. Its translation: CSASSPGINQPQHF.

V usage is TRBV6-6 and J usage is TRBJ2-3; D is perhaps TRBD2 (5 bases). The CDR3 loop spans 12 amino acids. Trimming left V 5 bases short and J 4 bases short, with 7 bases between. The germline V gene has CDR1 MNHNY and CDR2 SVGAGI (reference sequence). The CDR3 DNA follows: TGTGCCAGCAGTCAGGAGGCAGATACGCAGTATTTT. Its protein is CASSQEADTQYF.

The rearrangement links TRBV7-9 to TRBJ1-2; no clear D. The CDR3 has 15 amino acids. Trimming pared 1 base from V and 1 base from J, leaving 10 bases between. Germline V gene lookup returns CDR1 SEHNR and CDR2 FQNEAQ (reference sequence). The CDR3 sequence: CASSLERISNYGYTF. The CDR3 DNA reads TGTGCCAGCAGCTTAGAGAGGATAAGTAACTATGGCTACACCTTC.

The genes are TRBV24-1 and TRBJ2-2; D possibly corresponds to TRBD1 (6 bases). With 3 bases removed from V and 0 bases from J, the gap between germline ends came to 10 bases. This CDR3 is 16 amino acids long. Germline V gives CDR1 KGHDR, CDR2 SFDVKD. The CDR3 here is CATSDAGTPNTGELFF. Here the CDR3 DNA reads TGTGCCACCAGTGATGCCGGGACACCGAACACCGGGGAGCTGTTTTTT.

This sequence joins TRBV27 and TRBJ1-4, with TRBD1 identical over 7 bases. The trim removed 5 bases at V and 0 bases at J, leaving 18 bases unmatched. The CDR3 extends over 20 amino acids. Germline CDR1 MNHEY, CDR2 SMNVEV (reference sequence). The CDR3 bases are TGTGCCAGCAGTCTCCGACCGCAGGGGGAATGGGGGGCAACTAATGAAAAACTGTTTTTT. It yields the protein CASSLRPQGEWGATNEKLFF.

V and J are TRBV6-2 or TRBV6-3 and TRBJ1-5; 7 nucleotides align to TRBD1. From germline, CDR1 is MNHEY and CDR2 SVGEGT. J was trimmed by 6 bases and V by 5 bases; bases with no gene match: 7. The CDR3 is 14 residues long. DNA for the CDR3: TGTGCCAGCAGTACGCGACAGGGTGCTCAGCCCCAGCATTTT. As protein: CASSTRQGAQPQHF.

The J gene is TRBJ2-2, the V gene TRBV11-2; 10 nucleotides match TRBD2. This CDR3 comprises 15 residues. With 5 bases clipped from V and 5 bases from J, the junction kept 5 bases outside the gene matches. Germline CDR1 and CDR2: SGHAT and FQNNGV. The CDR3 here is CASSPSGRTTGELFF. CDR3 DNA: TGTGCCAGCAGCCCTAGCGGGAGAACGACCGGGGAGCTGTTTTTT. Complete variable domain (other parts from reference TRBV11-2 and TRBJ2-2): EAGVAQSPRYKIIEKRQSVAFWCNPISGHATLYWYQQILGQGPKLLIQFQNNGVVDDSQLPKDRFSAERLKGVDSTLKIQPAKLEDSAVYLCASSPSGRTTGELFFGEGSRLTVL.

The V and J genes are TRBV3-1 (or the pseudogene TRBV3-2) and TRBJ1-6; no firm D call. Per the germline V gene, CDR1 is LGHDT and CDR2 is YNNKEL (reference sequence). This CDR3 is built from 15 residues. Trimming took off 5 bases at V and 9 bases at J, with 17 bases between the two ends. This CDR3 is CASSYWAVRGSPLHF. Written as DNA, the CDR3 is TGTGCCAGCAGCTACTGGGCCGTACGGGGTTCACCCCTCCACTTT.

This clone appeared a single time. The chain uses TRBV19 and TRBJ2-5; the D gene is possibly TRBD1 (6 bases). CDR3 size: 13 residues. The germline V and J ends were trimmed by 6 bases and 1 base, with 9 bases remaining between them. Germline V gives CDR1 LNHDA, CDR2 SQIVND (reference sequence). In DNA, the CDR3 is TGTGCCAGTAGGCCGGACAGCCAAGAGACCCAGTACTTC. This gives the protein CASRPDSQETQYF.

The chain employs TRBV6-5 and TRBJ2-3, with 8 positions matching TRBD2. V trimming: 6 bases; J trimming: 11 bases; junction bases outside the gene matches: 7. The CDR3 length is 12 residues. CDR1 is MNHEY, CDR2 SVGAGI, per germline. The CDR3 nucleotides read TGTGCCAGCAGAGGTAGCGGGGTCTGGCAGTATTTT. As protein: CASRGSGVWQYF.

In its sample, this clone was seen a few times. The chain is built from TRBV19 and TRBJ1-4; the match to TRBD1 covers 7 bases. The CDR3 contains 17 residues. Germline V lookup: CDR1 LNHDA, CDR2 SQIVND (reference sequence). V gave up 4 bases and J gave up 1 base; unmatched junction bases: 9. The CDR3 loop reads CASSNNRDSLTNEKLFF. The CDR3 DNA follows: TGTGCCAGTAGTAACAATCGGGACAGCCTAACTAATGAAAAACTGTTTTTT.

V gene TRBV5-1 combines with J gene TRBJ2-1; 14 bases map to TRBD2. CDR1 SGHRS and CDR2 YFSETQ come from the germline V gene. The CDR3 contains 16 residues. V shed 4 bases, J shed 7 bases, and the junction held 7 bases outside the gene matches. CDR3 loop: CASSASGTSGGNEQFF. For the CDR3, the DNA is TGCGCCAGCAGCGCGTCCGGGACTAGCGGGGGTAATGAGCAGTTCTTC.

The chain combines TRBV9 with TRBJ2-1, with D unresolved. Germline V gives CDR1 SGDLS, CDR2 YYNGEE. CDR3 length: 13 residues. The germline V and J ends were trimmed by 2 bases and 8 bases, with 11 bases remaining between them. The CDR3 protein is CASSVDWPDEQFF. CDR3 bases: TGTGCCAGCAGCGTCGACTGGCCGGATGAGCAGTTCTTC.

This sequence joins TRBV5-5 and TRBJ1-4; 8 nucleotides agree with TRBD1. V trimming: 4 bases; J trimming: 5 bases; junction bases outside the gene matches: 13. CDR3 length: 17 residues. Per the germline V gene, CDR1 is SGHKS and CDR2 is YYEKEE (reference sequence). CDR3 in DNA: TGTGCCAGCAGCCTTCTCCCCAGGGGGCGTGAAAATGAAAAACTGTTTTTT. This sequence encodes CASSLLPRGRENEKLFF.